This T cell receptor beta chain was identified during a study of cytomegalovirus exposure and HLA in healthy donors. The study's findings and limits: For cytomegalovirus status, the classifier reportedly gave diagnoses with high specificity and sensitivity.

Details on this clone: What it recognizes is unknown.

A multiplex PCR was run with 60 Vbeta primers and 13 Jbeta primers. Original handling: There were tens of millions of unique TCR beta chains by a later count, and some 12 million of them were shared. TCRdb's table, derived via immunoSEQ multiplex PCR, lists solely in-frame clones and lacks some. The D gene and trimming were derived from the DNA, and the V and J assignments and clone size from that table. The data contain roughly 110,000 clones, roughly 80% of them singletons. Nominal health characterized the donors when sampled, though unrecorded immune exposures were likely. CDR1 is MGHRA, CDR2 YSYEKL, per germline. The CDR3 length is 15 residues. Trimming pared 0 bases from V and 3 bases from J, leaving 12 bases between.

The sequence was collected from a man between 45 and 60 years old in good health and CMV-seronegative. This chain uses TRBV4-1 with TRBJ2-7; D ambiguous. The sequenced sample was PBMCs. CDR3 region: CASSQDRTLYYEQYF. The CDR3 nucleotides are TGCGCCAGCAGCCAAGACAGAACCTTATACTACGAGCAGTACTTC.